This TCR beta chain was identified in a study of identical twins. The study, taken as a whole, reports: Zero-insertion results could be subject to partial confounding by invariant MAIT and iNKT cells. Excess low generation probability was seen in twin-shared out-of-frame alpha sequences.

V was shortened by 3 bases and J by 9 bases, with 17 bases between the two germline ends. The CDR3 consists of 15 residues. Germline CDR1 reads KGHDR; CDR2 reads SFDVKD. One entry per CDR3 protein, called by TCRdb with MiXCR from the 5' RACE reads. The data contain some 660,000 distinct CDR3 sequences, over 8.5% of them singletons. The donor group consisted entirely of healthy Caucasians. A note on this clonotype: Its antigen is unidentified.

The data were also submitted as part of a second study, on yellow fever vaccine responses in identical twins. That work contributes: Twins reportedly appeared to share part of their vaccine T cell response while keeping part individual.

V gene TRBV24-1 combines with J gene TRBJ2-1; possibly TRBD1 for D (6 bases). This clonotype originated in a woman in her late teens or twenties in good health. The sequenced material came from PBMCs. In DNA, the CDR3 is TGTGCCACCAGTGATCTGACAGGTGTGGGTGGTGAGCAGTTCTTC. Translating it yields CATSDLTGVGGEQFF.